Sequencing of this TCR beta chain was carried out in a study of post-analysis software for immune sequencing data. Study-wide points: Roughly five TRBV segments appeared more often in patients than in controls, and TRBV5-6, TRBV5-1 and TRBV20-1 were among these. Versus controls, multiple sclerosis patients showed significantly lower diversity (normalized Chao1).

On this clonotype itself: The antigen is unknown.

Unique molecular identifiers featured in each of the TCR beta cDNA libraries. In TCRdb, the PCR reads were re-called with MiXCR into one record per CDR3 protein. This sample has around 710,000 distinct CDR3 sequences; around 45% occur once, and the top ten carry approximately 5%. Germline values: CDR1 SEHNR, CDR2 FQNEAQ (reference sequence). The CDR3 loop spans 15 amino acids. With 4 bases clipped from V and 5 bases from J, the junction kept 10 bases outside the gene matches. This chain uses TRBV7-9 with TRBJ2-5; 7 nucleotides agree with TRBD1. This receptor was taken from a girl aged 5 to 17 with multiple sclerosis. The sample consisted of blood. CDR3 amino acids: CASSWQTGVGETQYF. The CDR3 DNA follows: TGTGCCAGCAGCTGGCAAACAGGGGTTGGCGAGACCCAGTACTTC. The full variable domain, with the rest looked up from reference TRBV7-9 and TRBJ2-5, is DTGVSQNPRHKITKRGQNVTFRCDPISEHNRLYWYRQTLGQGPEFLTYFQNEAQLEKSRLLSDRFSAERPKGSFSTLEIQRTEQGDSAMYLCASSWQTGVGETQYFGPGTRLLVL.